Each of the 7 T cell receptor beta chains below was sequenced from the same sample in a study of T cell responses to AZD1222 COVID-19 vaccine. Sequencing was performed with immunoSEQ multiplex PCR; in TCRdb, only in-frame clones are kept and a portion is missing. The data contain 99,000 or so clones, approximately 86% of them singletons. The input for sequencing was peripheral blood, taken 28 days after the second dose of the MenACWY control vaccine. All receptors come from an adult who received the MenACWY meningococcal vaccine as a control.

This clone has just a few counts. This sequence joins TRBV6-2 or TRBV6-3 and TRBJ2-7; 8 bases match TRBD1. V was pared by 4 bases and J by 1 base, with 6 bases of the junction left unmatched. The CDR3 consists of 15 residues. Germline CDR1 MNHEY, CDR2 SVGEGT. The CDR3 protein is CASSSPGTGSYEQYF. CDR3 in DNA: TGTGCCAGCAGTTCGCCAGGGACAGGATCCTACGAGCAGTACTTC.

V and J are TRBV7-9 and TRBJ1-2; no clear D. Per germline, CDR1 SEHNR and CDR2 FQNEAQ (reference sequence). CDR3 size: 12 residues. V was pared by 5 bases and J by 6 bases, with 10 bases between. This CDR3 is CASSPGPNGYTF. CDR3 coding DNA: TGTGCCAGCAGCCCGGGCCCAAATGGCTACACCTTC.

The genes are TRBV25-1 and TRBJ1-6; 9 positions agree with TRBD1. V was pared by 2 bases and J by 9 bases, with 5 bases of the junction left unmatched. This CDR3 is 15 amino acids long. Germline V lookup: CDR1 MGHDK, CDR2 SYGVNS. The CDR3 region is CASSELGTGSSPLHF. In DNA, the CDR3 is TGTGCCAGCAGTGAACTGGGGACAGGGAGTTCACCCCTCCACTTT.

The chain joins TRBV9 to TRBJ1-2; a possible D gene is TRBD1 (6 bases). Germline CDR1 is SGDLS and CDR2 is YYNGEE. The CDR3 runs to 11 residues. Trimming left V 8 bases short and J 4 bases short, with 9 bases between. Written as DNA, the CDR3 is TGTGCCAGTGGGGGCCTCTATGGCTACACCTTC. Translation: CASGGLYGYTF.

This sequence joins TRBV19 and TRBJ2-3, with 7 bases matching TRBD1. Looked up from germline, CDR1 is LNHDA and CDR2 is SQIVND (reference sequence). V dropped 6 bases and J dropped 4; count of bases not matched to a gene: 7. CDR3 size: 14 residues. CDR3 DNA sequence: TGTGCCAGTAGCGAGGGGGCGCTTCCAGATACGCAGTATTTT. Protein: CASSEGALPDTQYF.

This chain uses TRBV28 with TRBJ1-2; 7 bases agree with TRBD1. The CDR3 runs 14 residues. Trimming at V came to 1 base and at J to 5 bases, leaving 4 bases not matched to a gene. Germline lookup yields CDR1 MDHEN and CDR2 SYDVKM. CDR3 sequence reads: CASSLSGTEYGYTF. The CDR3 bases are TGTGCCAGCAGTTTATCTGGGACAGAGTATGGCTACACCTTC.

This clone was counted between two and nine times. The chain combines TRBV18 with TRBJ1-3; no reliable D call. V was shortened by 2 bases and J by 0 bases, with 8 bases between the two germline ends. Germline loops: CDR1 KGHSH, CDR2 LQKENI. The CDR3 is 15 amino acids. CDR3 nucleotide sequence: TGTGCCAGCTCACCAAATGAGATCTCTGGAAACACCATATATTTT. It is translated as CASSPNEISGNTIYF. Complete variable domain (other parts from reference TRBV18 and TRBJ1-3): NAGVMQNPRHLVRRRGQEARLRCSPMKGHSHVYWYRQLPEEGLKFMVYLQKENIIDESGMPKERFSAEFPKEGPSILRIQQVVRGDSAAYFCASSPNEISGNTIYFGEGSWLTVV.